Sequencing of this T cell receptor beta chain was carried out in a study of blood T cell repertoires in COVID-19. In the study overall: T cells, B-cell-depleted T cells, or PBMCs supplied cDNA or gDNA.

Repertoires were generated with immunoSEQ multiplex PCR, while TCRdb's copy carries only in-frame clones and drops some. The sample carries around 120,000 clones, around four fifths recorded once. The V end lost 3 bases, the J end lost 4 bases, and 9 bases lay between the germline ends. The CDR3 contains 12 residues. Germline values: CDR1 SQVTM, CDR2 ANQGSEA. The sequence derives from a man aged 70 or older with active or convalescent COVID-19. The sample was peripheral blood. The chain couples TRBV29-1 to TRBJ1-1, with D possibly being TRBD1 (6 bases). This CDR3 reads CSVEEGGTEAFF. CDR3 DNA sequence: TGCAGCGTTGAGGAAGGGGGCACTGAAGCTTTCTTT.